Following are 28 T cell receptor beta chains from one sample sequenced in a study of blood T cell repertoires in COVID-19. The assay was immunoSEQ multiplex PCR, and TCRdb's table has in-frame clones only and misses some. The sample consists of around 40,000 clones, 75% to 90% of them appearing once. The specimen sequenced was peripheral blood. These receptors all come from a man in his fifties with active COVID-19.

The chain uses TRBV6-5 and TRBJ2-1; TRBD2 aligns across 7 bases. The germline V gene encodes CDR1 MNHEY and CDR2 SVGAGI. The CDR3 sequence is 13 residues long. The V gene end was trimmed by 6 bases and the J gene end by 3 bases; junction bases not matched to a gene: 2. The CDR3 sequence: CASSRDYYNEQFF. The CDR3 coding sequence is TGTGCCAGCAGCCGGGACTACTACAATGAGCAGTTCTTC.

V and J are TRBV12-3 or TRBV12-4 and TRBJ2-7, with a tentative D call TRBD2 (6 bases). The CDR3 runs to 13 residues. Between the trimmed V and J ends, which lost 7 bases and 5 bases, there was a span of 15 bases. CDR3 protein: CASTPTSFHEQYF. In DNA, the CDR3 is TGTGCCAGCACCCCGACTAGTTTCCACGAGCAGTACTTC.

The genes are TRBV28 and TRBJ2-7; D perhaps matches TRBD1 (5 bases). The V and J ends lost 3 bases and 3 bases respectively, with 9 bases between them. This CDR3 region has 13 residues. CDR1 is MDHEN and CDR2 is SYDVKM in the germline V gene. The CDR3 loop is CASSFEGVYEQYF. Written as DNA, the CDR3 is TGTGCCAGCAGTTTCGAAGGGGTCTACGAGCAGTACTTC.

The V and J genes are TRBV11-3 and TRBJ2-1; 12 bases match TRBD2. V dropped 0 bases and J dropped 9; count of bases not matched to a gene: 9. In germline, CDR1 is SGHNT, CDR2 YENEEA. CDR3 length: 17 residues. CDR3 in amino acids: CASSLDQTSGSRAEQFF. In DNA form, the CDR3 reads TGTGCCAGCAGCTTAGATCAGACTAGCGGGAGCCGGGCTGAGCAGTTCTTC. The full variable domain, completed using reference TRBV11-3 and TRBJ2-1, is EAGVVQSPRYKIIEKKQPVAFWCNPISGHNTLYWYLQNLGQGPELLIRYENEEAVDDSQLPKDRFSAERLKGVDSTLKIQPAELGDSAVYLCASSLDQTSGSRAEQFFGPGTRLTVL.

The rearrangement joins TRBV2 to TRBJ1-1, with D unresolved. The CDR3 loop spans 13 amino acids. Trimming pared 7 bases from V and 4 bases from J, leaving 13 bases between. From germline, CDR1 is SNHLY and CDR2 FYNNEI. The CDR3 spells CASNGVSRTEAFF. The DNA of the CDR3 is TGTGCCAGCAACGGAGTGAGCCGCACTGAAGCTTTCTTT.

V gene TRBV4-1 combines with J gene TRBJ2-5; D possibly corresponds to TRBD2 (6 bases). The CDR3 has 18 amino acids. V lost 4 bases to trimming and J lost 1 base, with 22 bases between them. Germline V gene data show CDR1 as MGHRA and CDR2 as YSYEKL. The CDR3 DNA is TGCGCCAGCAGCCCTTTGACCGGGGGAATCGTGGGCCAAGAGACCCAGTACTTC. Its translation: CASSPLTGGIVGQETQYF.

J is TRBJ1-5 and V is TRBV28; no clear D. Germline V CDR1 and CDR2: MDHEN, SYDVKM. This CDR3 has 13 amino acids. Trimming left V 6 bases short and J 1 base short, with 7 bases between. The CDR3 sequence is CASRLRSNQPQHF. The CDR3 DNA sequence: TGTGCCAGCAGGCTTAGAAGCAATCAGCCCCAGCATTTT.

This chain uses TRBV6-5 with TRBJ2-5; 14 nucleotides agree with TRBD2. V gave up 4 bases and J gave up 9 bases; unmatched junction bases: 7. Looked up from germline, CDR1 is MNHEY and CDR2 is SVGAGI. The CDR3 is 15 residues long. The CDR3 region has the DNA TGTGCCAGCAGTTCCGGACTAGCGGGAGGCAGGTCCCAGTACTTC. It codes for CASSSGLAGGRSQYF.

The chain recombines TRBV18 with TRBJ2-7; 7 nucleotides align to TRBD2. The CDR3 consists of 15 residues. Germline CDR1 and CDR2: KGHSH and LQKENI. With V trimmed by 5 bases and J by 5 bases, 12 bases remained unmatched. DNA of the CDR3: TGTGCCAGCTCAAAAGGAACTAGCGCGTCCAACGAGCAGTACTTC. Amino acid sequence: CASSKGTSASNEQYF.

The CDR3 spells CASSQESGVSYEQYF. In nucleotides, the CDR3 is TGTGCCAGCAGCCAAGAAAGCGGGGTCTCCTACGAGCAGTACTTC. This chain links TRBV4-2 with TRBJ2-7; TRBD2 matches 7 bases. Trimming at V came to 0 bases and at J to 0 bases, leaving 2 bases not matched to a gene. The CDR3 spans 15 residues. Germline loops: CDR1 LGHNA, CDR2 YNFKEQ.

This rearrangement joins TRBV7-8 to TRBJ2-3; 8 bases line up with TRBD1. Germline values: CDR1 SGHVS, CDR2 FQNEAQ. V dropped 1 base and J dropped 3; count of bases not matched to a gene: 3. The CDR3 has 15 residues. The CDR3 nucleotides read TGTGCCAGCAGCTTAGGCAGGGGGCTGACAGATACGCAGTATTTT. It specifies CASSLGRGLTDTQYF.

This clone was observed a single time. The rearrangement uses TRBV11-2 and TRBJ2-4; D is unresolved. Germline V lookup: CDR1 SGHAT, CDR2 FQNNGV. V lost 1 base, J lost 0 bases, and 7 bases lay in between. This CDR3 has 15 amino acids. The CDR3 reads CASSLVAAAKNIQYF. As DNA, the CDR3 is TGTGCCAGCAGCTTAGTGGCGGCAGCCAAAAACATTCAGTACTTC.

The chain is built from TRBV23-1 and TRBJ1-2, with 10 bases fitting TRBD1. TRBV23-1 counts as an open reading frame of uncertain function. The CDR3 totals 17 residues. The V and J ends lost 6 bases and 0 bases, in that order; junction bases with no gene match: 10. The CDR3 loop is CASRPKPGQGTNYGYTF. The CDR3 DNA sequence: TGCGCCAGCAGACCTAAACCGGGACAGGGGACTAACTATGGCTACACCTTC.

The V call is TRBV28, the J call TRBJ1-4; no firm D call. Germline V gene data show CDR1 as MDHEN and CDR2 as SYDVKM. The CDR3 is 15 amino acids. Trimming shortened V by 4 bases and J by 0 bases, and 9 bases separated the two germline ends. The CDR3, as DNA: TGTGCCAGCAGTTCCCTTGAGGCAACTAATGAAAAACTGTTTTTT. As protein: CASSSLEATNEKLFF.

The CDR3 DNA follows: TGTGCCAGCAGCACCCGGGACAGGGGGAGGTTGAACACTGAAGCTTTCTTT. It is translated as CASSTRDRGRLNTEAFF. The chain couples TRBV3-1 (or the pseudogene TRBV3-2) to TRBJ1-1, with 11 bases that match TRBD1. Unmatched junction bases numbered 8, after V lost 5 bases and J lost 0 bases. The CDR3 runs 17 residues. Germline lookup yields CDR1 LGHDT and CDR2 YNNKEL (reference sequence).

The rearrangement links TRBV7-2 to TRBJ2-7; no clear D gene. This CDR3 region has 14 residues. Deletions cut 0 bases from V and 0 bases from J, with 6 bases between. Germline V lookup: CDR1 SGHTA, CDR2 FQGNSA. This CDR3 is CASSLATPSYEQYF. CDR3 nucleotide sequence: TGTGCCAGCAGCTTAGCGACACCCTCCTACGAGCAGTACTTC.

The J gene is TRBJ2-2, the V gene TRBV9, with D perhaps TRBD2 (5 bases). The CDR3 runs 15 residues. Germline loops: CDR1 SGDLS, CDR2 YYNGEE. V shed 0 bases and J shed 3 bases, with 9 bases lying between them. The CDR3 bases are TGTGCCAGCAGCGTAGTGAGCGGAGACACCGGGGAGCTGTTTTTT. Its translation is CASSVVSGDTGELFF.

This rearrangement joins TRBV5-1 to TRBJ1-2; TRBD1 agrees at 8 bases. The V gene's germline CDR1 is SGHRS and CDR2 YFSETQ. There are 15 residues in the CDR3. With 2 bases clipped from V and 5 bases from J, the junction kept 8 bases outside the gene matches. The CDR3 DNA sequence: TGCGCCAGCAGCTTAGGGGACAGGCCCTTATATGGCTACACCTTC. Residues: CASSLGDRPLYGYTF.

The chain joins TRBV5-4 to TRBJ2-7, with 7 bases identical to TRBD2. This CDR3 contains 13 residues. Germline values: CDR1 SGHNT, CDR2 YYREEE (reference sequence). The V gene end was trimmed by 2 bases and the J gene end by 2 bases; junction bases not matched to a gene: 1. CDR3 region: CASSFAGAYEQYF. CDR3 sequence (DNA): TGTGCCAGCAGCTTCGCGGGGGCCTACGAGCAGTACTTC. Together with reference TRBV5-4 and TRBJ2-7, the CDR3 gives the full variable domain: ETGVTQSPTHLIKTRGQQVTLRCSSQSGHNTVSWYQQALGQGPQFIFQYYREEENGRGNFPPRFSGLQFPNYSSELNVNALELDDSALYLCASSFAGAYEQYFGPGTRLTVT.

The CDR3, as DNA: TGTGCCAGCAGTTCCGTACAGGGGAAGGGGAATGAGCAGTTCTTC. Translating gives CASSSVQGKGNEQFF. J is TRBJ2-1 and V is TRBV28; 7 bases agree with TRBD1. The germline CDR1 and CDR2 sequences are MDHEN and SYDVKM. With 4 bases clipped from V and 7 bases from J, the junction kept 10 bases outside the gene matches. The CDR3 runs 15 residues.

This chain uses TRBV27 with TRBJ2-3, with 9 bases aligning to TRBD2. Germline V CDR1 and CDR2: MNHEY, SMNVEV (reference sequence). The CDR3 length is 15 residues. With 5 bases clipped from V and 2 bases from J, the junction kept 5 bases outside the gene matches. As DNA, the CDR3 is TGTGCCAGCAGTCAACTAGCGGGTTACACAGATACGCAGTATTTT. It yields the protein CASSQLAGYTDTQYF.

In this sample, this clone turned up a few times. The CDR3 bases are TGCGCCAGCAGCGGAACAGGGTTTCTATACGAGCAGTACTTC. Protein sequence: CASSGTGFLYEQYF. This sequence joins TRBV5-1 and TRBJ2-7, with D maybe TRBD1 (6 bases). Trimming stripped 4 bases from V and 4 bases from J, with 15 bases between. This CDR3 spans 14 amino acids. Looked up from germline, CDR1 is SGHRS and CDR2 is YFSETQ.

The genes are TRBV28 and TRBJ2-3; 16 bases are a match to TRBD2. After removal of 4 bases from V and 3 bases from J, the junction contained 7 bases not matched to a gene. The CDR3 runs 18 residues. Germline-derived CDR1 and CDR2 are MDHEN and SYDVKM. The CDR3 protein is CASSSGTSGRAVTDTQYF. Here the CDR3 DNA reads TGTGCCAGCAGTTCCGGGACTAGCGGGAGGGCCGTGACAGATACGCAGTATTTT.

The rearrangement joins TRBV6-1 to TRBJ2-7; 10 bases fit TRBD2. J gave up 4 bases and V 3 bases, and 6 bases lay outside the gene matches. Germline V gene data show CDR1 as MNHNS and CDR2 as SASEGT. This CDR3 is 15 amino acids long. CDR3 DNA sequence: TGTGCCAGCAGTGAGGCTAGCGGGAGTTGGTACGAGCAGTACTTC. Translating gives CASSEASGSWYEQYF.

The chain employs TRBV27 and TRBJ1-1, with a weak D call TRBD1 (5 bases). CDR1 is MNHEY, CDR2 SMNVEV, per germline (reference sequence). The CDR3 sequence is 13 residues long. Trimming removed 2 bases from V and 4 bases from J, with 8 bases in between. The CDR3 nucleotides read TGTGCCAGCAGTTTAATGGGGGGCACTGAAGCTTTCTTT. Translation gives CASSLMGGTEAFF.

The chain recombines TRBV28 with TRBJ2-7, with 7 bases aligning to TRBD2. Germline values: CDR1 MDHEN, CDR2 SYDVKM. The CDR3 is made up of 16 amino acids. V dropped 5 bases and J dropped 0; count of bases not matched to a gene: 10. The CDR3 DNA follows: TGTGCCAGCAGTCTGCACCTAGCGGTACTCTCCTACGAGCAGTACTTC. It codes for CASSLHLAVLSYEQYF.

Only one count was recorded for this clone. This chain connects TRBV5-4 to TRBJ1-1, with D possibly being TRBD1 (5 bases). Germline V gene sequence: CDR1 SGHNT, CDR2 YYREEE (reference sequence). CDR3 length: 12 residues. V was cut by 7 bases and J by 5 bases, with 12 bases left in between. Here the CDR3 reads CASRGTGTEAFF. Here the CDR3 DNA reads TGTGCCAGCCGGGGGACGGGAACTGAAGCTTTCTTT.

The CDR3 coding sequence is TGTGCCAGCAGCGGCTACGGGACTTCCTACAATGAGCAGTTCTTC. As protein: CASSGYGTSYNEQFF. This chain connects TRBV5-4 to TRBJ2-1, with D tentatively TRBD2 (6 bases). Trimming took 4 bases from V and 1 from J, leaving 12 bases between them. The CDR3 extends over 15 amino acids. Germline V gives CDR1 SGHNT, CDR2 YYREEE (reference sequence).